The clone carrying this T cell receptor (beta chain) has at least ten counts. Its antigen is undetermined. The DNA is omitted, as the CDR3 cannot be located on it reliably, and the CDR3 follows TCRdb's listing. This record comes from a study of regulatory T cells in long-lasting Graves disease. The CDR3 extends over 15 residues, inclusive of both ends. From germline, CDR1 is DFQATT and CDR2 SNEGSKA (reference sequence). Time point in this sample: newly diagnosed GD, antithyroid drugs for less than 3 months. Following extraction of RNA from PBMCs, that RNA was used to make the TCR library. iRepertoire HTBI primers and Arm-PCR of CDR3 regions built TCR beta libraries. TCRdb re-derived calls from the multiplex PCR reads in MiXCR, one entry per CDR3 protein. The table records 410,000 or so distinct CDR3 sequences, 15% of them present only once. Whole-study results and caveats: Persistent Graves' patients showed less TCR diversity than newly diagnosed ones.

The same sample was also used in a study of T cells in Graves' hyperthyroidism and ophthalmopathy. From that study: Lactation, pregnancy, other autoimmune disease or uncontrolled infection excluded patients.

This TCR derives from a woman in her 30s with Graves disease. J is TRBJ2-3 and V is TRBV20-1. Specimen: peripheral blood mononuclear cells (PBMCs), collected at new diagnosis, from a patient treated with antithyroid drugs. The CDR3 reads CSARDFLENTDTQYF.